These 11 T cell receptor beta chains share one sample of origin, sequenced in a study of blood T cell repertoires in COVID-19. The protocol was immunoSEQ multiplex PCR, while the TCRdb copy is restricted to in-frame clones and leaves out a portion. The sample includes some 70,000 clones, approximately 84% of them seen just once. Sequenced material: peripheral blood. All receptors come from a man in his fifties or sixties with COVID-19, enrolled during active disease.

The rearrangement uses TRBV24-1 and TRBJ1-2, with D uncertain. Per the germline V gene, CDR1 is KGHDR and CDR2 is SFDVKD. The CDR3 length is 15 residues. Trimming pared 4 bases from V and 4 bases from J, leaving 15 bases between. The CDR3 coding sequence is TGTGCCACCAGTGAGGCTGGATCGAGAGGCTATGGCTACACCTTC. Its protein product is CATSEAGSRGYGYTF.

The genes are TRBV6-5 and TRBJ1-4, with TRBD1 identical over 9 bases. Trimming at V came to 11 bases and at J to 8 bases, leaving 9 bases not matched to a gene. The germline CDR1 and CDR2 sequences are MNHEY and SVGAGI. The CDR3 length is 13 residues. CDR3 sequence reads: CAVQGARGEKLFF. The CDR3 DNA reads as TGTGCCGTACAGGGGGCGCGTGGGGAAAAACTGTTTTTT.

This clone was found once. This CDR3 is CASSIHRGPKYF. The CDR3 nucleotides read TGTGCCAGCAGCATCCACAGGGGCCCCAAGTACTTC. This chain connects TRBV7-2 to TRBJ2-5; 7 bases agree with TRBD1. The CDR3 covers 12 residues. V shed 5 bases, J shed 12 bases, and the junction held 9 bases outside the gene matches. CDR1 and CDR2 (germline): SGHTA, FQGNSA. The variable domain in full, completed from reference TRBV7-2 and TRBJ2-5, reads GAGVSQSPSNKVTEKGKDVELRCDPISGHTALYWYRQSLGQGLEFLIYFQGNSAPDKSGLPSDRFSAERTGGSVSTLTIQRTQQEDSAVYLCASSIHRGPKYFGPGTRLLVL.

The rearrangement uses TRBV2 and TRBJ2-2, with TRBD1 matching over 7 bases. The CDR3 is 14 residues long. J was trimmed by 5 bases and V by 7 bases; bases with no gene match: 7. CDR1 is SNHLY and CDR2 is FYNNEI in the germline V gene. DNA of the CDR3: TGTGCCAGCACGGAACAGGGGTATACCGGGGAGCTGTTTTTT. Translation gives CASTEQGYTGELFF.

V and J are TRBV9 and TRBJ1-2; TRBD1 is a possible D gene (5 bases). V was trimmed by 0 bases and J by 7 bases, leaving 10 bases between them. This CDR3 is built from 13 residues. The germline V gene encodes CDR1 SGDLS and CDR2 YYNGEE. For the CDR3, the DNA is TGTGCCAGCAGCGTAGAATCAGGGTCTGGCTACACCTTC. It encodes CASSVESGSGYTF.

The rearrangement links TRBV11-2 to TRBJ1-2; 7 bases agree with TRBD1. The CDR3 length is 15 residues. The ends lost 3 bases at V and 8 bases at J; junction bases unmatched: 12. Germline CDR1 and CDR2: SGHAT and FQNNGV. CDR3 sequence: CASSFLRQGPDGYTF. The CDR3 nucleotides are TGTGCCAGCAGCTTTTTACGACAGGGCCCTGACGGCTACACCTTC.

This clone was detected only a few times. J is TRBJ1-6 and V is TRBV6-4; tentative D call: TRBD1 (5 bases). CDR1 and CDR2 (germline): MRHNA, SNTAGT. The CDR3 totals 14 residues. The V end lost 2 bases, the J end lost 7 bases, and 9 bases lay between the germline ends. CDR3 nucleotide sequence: TGTGCCAGCAGTGACGTAGCAGGGAATTCACCCCTCCACTTT. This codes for CASSDVAGNSPLHF.

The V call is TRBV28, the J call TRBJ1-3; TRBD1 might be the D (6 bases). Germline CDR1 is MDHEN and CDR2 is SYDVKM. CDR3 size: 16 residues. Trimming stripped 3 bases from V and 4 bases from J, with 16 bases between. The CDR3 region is CASSFPGGRRGNTIYF. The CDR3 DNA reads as TGTGCCAGCAGTTTCCCGGGGGGGCGGCGGGGAAACACCATATATTTT.

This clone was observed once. CDR3 protein: CASQDRANSGNTIYF. Written as DNA, the CDR3 is TGTGCCAGCCAGGACAGGGCCAACTCTGGAAACACCATATATTTT. This sequence joins TRBV19 and TRBJ1-3; 8 bases line up with TRBD1. This CDR3 is built from 15 residues. CDR1 is LNHDA, CDR2 SQIVND, per germline (reference sequence). V dropped 9 bases and J dropped 0; count of bases not matched to a gene: 7. Looking up the rest from reference TRBV19 and TRBJ1-3 gives the full variable domain: DGGITQSPKYLFRKEGQNVTLSCEQNLNHDAMYWYRQDPGQGLRLIYYSQIVNDFQKGDIAEGYSVSREKKESFPLTVTSAQKNPTAFYLCASQDRANSGNTIYFGEGSWLTVV.

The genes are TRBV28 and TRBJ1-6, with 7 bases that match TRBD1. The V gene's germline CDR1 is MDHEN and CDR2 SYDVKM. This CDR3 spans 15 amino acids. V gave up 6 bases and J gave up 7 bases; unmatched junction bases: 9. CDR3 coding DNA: TGTGCCAGCAGGCCTCGGGACAGAATGAATTCACCCCTCCACTTT. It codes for CASRPRDRMNSPLHF. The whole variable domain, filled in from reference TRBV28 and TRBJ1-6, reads DVKVTQSSRYLVKRTGEKVFLECVQDMDHENMFWYRQDPGLGLRLIYFSYDVKMKEKGDIPEGYSVSREKKERFSLILESASTNQTSMYLCASRPRDRMNSPLHFGNGTRLTVT.

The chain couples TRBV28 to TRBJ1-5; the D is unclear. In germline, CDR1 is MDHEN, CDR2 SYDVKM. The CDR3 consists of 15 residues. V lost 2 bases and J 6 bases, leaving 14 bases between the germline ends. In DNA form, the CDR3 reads TGTGCCAGCAGTTTAGGAGTGGGAGGGTCTCAGCCCCAGCATTTT. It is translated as CASSLGVGGSQPQHF. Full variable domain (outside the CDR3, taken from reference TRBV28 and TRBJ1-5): DVKVTQSSRYLVKRTGEKVFLECVQDMDHENMFWYRQDPGLGLRLIYFSYDVKMKEKGDIPEGYSVSREKKERFSLILESASTNQTSMYLCASSLGVGGSQPQHFGDGTRLSIL.